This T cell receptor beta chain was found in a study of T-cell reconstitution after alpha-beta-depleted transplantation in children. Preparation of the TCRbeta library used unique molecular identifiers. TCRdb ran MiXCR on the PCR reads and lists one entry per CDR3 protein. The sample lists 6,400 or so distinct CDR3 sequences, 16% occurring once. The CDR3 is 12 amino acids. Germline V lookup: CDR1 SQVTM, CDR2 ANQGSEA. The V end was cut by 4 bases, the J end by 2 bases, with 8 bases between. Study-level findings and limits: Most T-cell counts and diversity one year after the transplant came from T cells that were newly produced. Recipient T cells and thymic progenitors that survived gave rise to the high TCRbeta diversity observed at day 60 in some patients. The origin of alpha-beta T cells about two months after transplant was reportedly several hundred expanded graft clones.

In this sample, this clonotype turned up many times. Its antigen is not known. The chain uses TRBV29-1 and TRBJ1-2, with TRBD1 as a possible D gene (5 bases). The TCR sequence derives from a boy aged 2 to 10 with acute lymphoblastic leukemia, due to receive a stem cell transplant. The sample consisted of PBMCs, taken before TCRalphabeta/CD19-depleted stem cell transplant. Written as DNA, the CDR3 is TGCAGCGTTGTTCGACAGAACTATGGCTACACCTTC. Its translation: CSVVRQNYGYTF.